This is a list of T cell receptor beta chains from one sample in a study of cytomegalovirus exposure and HLA in healthy donors. Profiled with immunoSEQ multiplex PCR; TCRdb holds only in-frame clones, not every one. The table records roughly 130,000 clones, about 83% of them present only once. Sequencing was done on a sample of PBMCs. These TCRs come from a girl aged 2 to 10 in good health and CMV-seronegative. Each CDR3 is given with its conserved first and last residue.

v_gene: TRBV25-1
j_gene: TRBJ1-1
CDR3aa: CASSEPMTGAGEAFF

v_gene: TRBV15
j_gene: TRBJ2-6
CDR3aa: CATSRDEGVGANVLTF

v_gene: TRBV7-2
j_gene: TRBJ1-2
CDR3aa: CASSQQLNYGYTF

v_gene: TRBV9
j_gene: TRBJ2-1
CDR3aa: CASSAGGRDNEQFF

v_gene: TRBV7-9
j_gene: TRBJ2-7
CDR3aa: CASSLVGGQKSYEQYF

v_gene: TRBV30
j_gene: TRBJ1-5
CDR3aa: CAWSVRDRVNQPQHF

v_gene: TRBV5-1
j_gene: TRBJ1-1
CDR3aa: CASSSTGQGGTEAFF

v_gene: TRBV19
j_gene: TRBJ1-5
CDR3aa: CASSPALTGQPQHF

v_gene: TRBV4-3
j_gene: TRBJ1-1
CDR3aa: CASSQTGDGNTEAFF

v_gene: TRBV9
j_gene: TRBJ2-1
CDR3aa: CASSDRDRGVDEQFF

v_gene: TRBV2
j_gene: TRBJ2-3
CDR3aa: CASSNQGSLSTDTQYF

v_gene: TRBV12-5
j_gene: TRBJ2-3
CDR3aa: CASGQIDTQYF

v_gene: TRBV6-6
j_gene: TRBJ2-6
CDR3aa: CASSPGAGANVLTF

v_gene: TRBV5-1
j_gene: TRBJ2-3
CDR3aa: CASSEQGVGDTQYF

v_gene: TRBV6-6
j_gene: TRBJ2-6
CDR3aa: CASSYPQGPGANVLTF

v_gene: TRBV27
j_gene: TRBJ1-1
CDR3aa: CASSSLFRDQGNTEAFF

v_gene: TRBV27
j_gene: TRBJ1-1
CDR3aa: CASSLQGLAAEAFF

v_gene: TRBV5-1
j_gene: TRBJ2-1
CDR3aa: CASSLVLGPSQSSYNEQFF

v_gene: TRBV2
j_gene: TRBJ1-2
CDR3aa: CASRERETYGYTF

v_gene: TRBV7-3
j_gene: TRBJ2-6
CDR3aa: CASSSDGASSGANVLTF

v_gene: TRBV25-1
j_gene: TRBJ1-4
CDR3aa: CASSEGGTGYRKLFF

v_gene: TRBV27
j_gene: TRBJ2-3
CDR3aa: CASSLNRGTDTQYF

v_gene: TRBV5-1
j_gene: TRBJ1-5
CDR3aa: CASSPDRGQPQHF